The 27 T cell receptor beta chains listed next were all sequenced from one sample in a study of technical replicates of blood from several donors. Repertoires were generated with immunoSEQ multiplex PCR, while TCRdb's copy carries only in-frame clones and drops some. Of tens of thousands of clones in the sample, roughly 96% were seen once. The sample was T cells isolated from PBMCs. The receptors were sampled from a human donor in good health.

The chain carries TRBV9 and TRBJ2-5, with 10 bases that match TRBD2. The trim removed 0 bases at V and 5 bases at J, leaving 16 bases unmatched. Germline-derived CDR1 and CDR2 are SGDLS and YYNGEE. The CDR3 sequence is 19 residues long. Here the CDR3 reads CASSVAIESGGAQGETQYF. CDR3 nucleotide sequence: TGTGCCAGCAGCGTAGCCATTGAGAGCGGGGGGGCCCAAGGGGAGACCCAGTACTTC.

This chain uses TRBV6-5 with TRBJ1-3; 7 bases are a match to TRBD1. The J segment lost 2 bases and the V segment lost 10 bases, leaving 5 bases of the junction unmatched. The CDR3 covers 13 residues. CDR1 and CDR2 from the germline V gene are MNHEY and SVGAGI. CDR3 sequence reads: CATLGGTGNTIYF. CDR3 DNA: TGTGCCACTTTAGGGGGCACTGGAAACACCATATATTTT.

This chain connects TRBV10-1 to TRBJ2-1; the D is unclear. Trimming pared 4 bases from V and 10 bases from J, leaving 8 bases between. The CDR3 runs to 11 residues. The germline CDR1 and CDR2 sequences are WNHNN and SYGVQD (reference sequence). CDR3 region: CASSGLREQFF. In DNA form, the CDR3 reads TGCGCCAGCAGTGGACTCCGGGAGCAGTTCTTC.

The chain combines TRBV6-1 with TRBJ1-1; D call uncertain. Germline V gene data show CDR1 as MNHNS and CDR2 as SASEGT. CDR3 length: 12 residues. The V and J ends lost 6 bases and 2 bases respectively, with 7 bases between them. The CDR3 nucleotides read TGTGCCAGCAGGGGCAGTAACACTGAAGCTTTCTTT. As protein: CASRGSNTEAFF.

J is TRBJ1-5 and V is TRBV5-1, with D hard to call. Between the trimmed V and J ends, which lost 4 bases and 3 bases, there was a span of 11 bases. The CDR3 contains 14 residues. Germline V gives CDR1 SGHRS, CDR2 YFSETQ. The CDR3 protein is CASSPGEPNQPQHF. The CDR3 DNA reads TGCGCCAGCAGCCCCGGGGAGCCCAATCAGCCCCAGCATTTT.

This sequence joins TRBV6-6 and TRBJ2-7, with 9 bases aligning to TRBD1. The CDR3 has 15 residues. The germline V gene has CDR1 MNHNY and CDR2 SVGAGI (reference sequence). J gave up 5 bases and V 6 bases, and 11 bases lay outside the gene matches. CDR3 loop: CASSSGTGFVHEQYF. The CDR3 DNA follows: TGTGCCAGCAGCTCCGGGACAGGGTTCGTCCACGAGCAGTACTTC.

A remark on this clone: This sample includes further DNA sequences coding for the same CDR3. The chain joins TRBV10-1 to TRBJ2-2; perhaps TRBD1 as D (5 bases). V was pared by 6 bases and J by 5 bases, with 10 bases between. The CDR3 sequence is 13 residues long. CDR1 is WNHNN, CDR2 SYGVQD, per germline (reference sequence). The CDR3 protein is CASSSQGTGELFF. In nucleotides, the CDR3 is TGCGCCAGCAGCTCCCAGGGAACCGGGGAGCTGTTTTTT.

The rearrangement joins TRBV6-4 to TRBJ2-7; D is unclear. The V end lost 6 bases, the J end lost 2 bases, and 2 bases lay between the germline ends. CDR3 length: 10 residues. Germline V CDR1 and CDR2: MRHNA, SNTAGT. The CDR3 DNA follows: TGTGCCAGCAGCGCCTACGAGCAGTACTTC. The encoded protein is CASSAYEQYF.

The chain joins TRBV6-1 to TRBJ2-7; 9 bases line up with TRBD2. V shed 6 bases, J shed 10 bases, and the junction held 10 bases outside the gene matches. There are 13 residues in the CDR3. From germline, CDR1 is MNHNS and CDR2 SASEGT. DNA of the CDR3: TGTGCCAGCAGGGCAGCGGGAGGTTCGCCCCAGTACTTC. Protein product: CASRAAGGSPQYF.

The sample holds one count of this clone. This chain joins TRBV19 and TRBJ1-3; D not resolved. The V gene lost 6 bases and the J gene lost 0 bases, with 12 bases spanning the gap. Germline V lookup: CDR1 LNHDA, CDR2 SQIVND (reference sequence). This CDR3 spans 15 amino acids. The CDR3 is CASSLGFLSGNTIYF. The CDR3 DNA reads TGTGCCAGTAGCCTAGGATTTCTCTCTGGAAACACCATATATTTT.

The chain employs TRBV4-1 and TRBJ1-5; 9 nucleotides align to TRBD1. V shed 2 bases and J 4 bases; nucleotides not matched to a gene: 3. This CDR3 comprises 15 residues. Germline CDR1 MGHRA, CDR2 YSYEKL. CDR3 protein: CASSQQDRGNQPQHF. The CDR3 coding sequence is TGCGCCAGCAGCCAACAGGACAGGGGTAATCAGCCCCAGCATTTT.

This clone was observed once. The chain employs TRBV30 and TRBJ1-4, with TRBD1 matching over 7 bases. In germline, CDR1 is GTSNPN, CDR2 SVGIG (reference sequence). This CDR3 contains 12 residues. The V gene end was trimmed by 7 bases and the J gene end by 4 bases; junction bases not matched to a gene: 3. The CDR3 region is CALNRGNEKLFF. The DNA of the CDR3 is TGTGCCTTAAACAGGGGTAATGAAAAACTGTTTTTT.

The chain links TRBV7-9 to TRBJ1-4; the D is unclear. Germline CDR1 reads SEHNR; CDR2 reads FQNEAQ (reference sequence). The CDR3 extends over 12 amino acids. V was clipped by 5 bases and J by 4 bases, with 5 bases between them. The CDR3 nucleotides are TGTGCCAGCAGCCCCAATAATGAAAAACTGTTTTTT. It codes for CASSPNNEKLFF. Variable domain in full (rest from reference TRBV7-9 and TRBJ1-4): DTGVSQNPRHKITKRGQNVTFRCDPISEHNRLYWYRQTLGQGPEFLTYFQNEAQLEKSRLLSDRFSAERPKGSFSTLEIQRTEQGDSAMYLCASSPNNEKLFFGSGTQLSVL.

The chain joins TRBV28 to TRBJ2-1; 7 nucleotides match TRBD2. V lost 9 bases, J lost 5 bases, and 19 bases stayed unmatched. Germline V gene sequence: CDR1 MDHEN, CDR2 SYDVKM. CDR3 size: 17 residues. The CDR3 spells CASTPSPPAGAHNEQFF. The CDR3, as DNA: TGTGCCAGTACCCCCTCCCCCCCCGCGGGAGCTCACAATGAGCAGTTCTTC.

The genes are TRBV2 and TRBJ2-3; D ambiguous. Germline V gene lookup returns CDR1 SNHLY and CDR2 FYNNEI. The ends were cut back, 3 bases at V and 3 bases at J, with 10 bases in the middle. CDR3 size: 14 residues. The CDR3 spells CASSDTPTTDTQYF. CDR3 DNA sequence: TGTGCCAGCAGTGACACCCCTACGACAGATACGCAGTATTTT. Drawing the rest from reference TRBV2 and TRBJ2-3, the complete variable domain is EPEVTQTPSHQVTQMGQEVILRCVPISNHLYFYWYRQILGQKVEFLVSFYNNEISEKSEIFDDQFSVERPDGSNFTLKIRSTKLEDSAMYFCASSDTPTTDTQYFGPGTRLTVL.

This chain connects TRBV7-2 to TRBJ1-2; D gene uncertain. The germline V gene encodes CDR1 SGHTA and CDR2 FQGNSA. V was shortened by 1 base and J by 4 bases, with 13 bases between the two germline ends. The CDR3 loop spans 15 amino acids. CDR3 nucleotide sequence: TGTGCCAGCAGCTTAGGAGAGGTAGGAGTCTATGGCTACACCTTC. Encoded protein: CASSLGEVGVYGYTF.

The V call is TRBV6-5, the J call TRBJ2-7; D gene uncertain. The CDR3 contains 15 residues. Trimming shortened V by 2 bases and J by 2 bases, and 13 bases separated the two germline ends. Germline CDR1 MNHEY, CDR2 SVGAGI. In nucleotides, the CDR3 is TGTGCCAGCAGTTACCCGAAGTCTCAGACCTACGAGCAGTACTTC. Its translation: CASSYPKSQTYEQYF.

V gene TRBV7-6 combines with J gene TRBJ2-3; 8 positions match TRBD2. J was trimmed by 6 bases and V by 0 bases; bases with no gene match: 14. Looked up from germline, CDR1 is SGHVS and CDR2 is FNYEAQ. The CDR3 runs to 18 residues. CDR3 in amino acids: CASSLAQAAAGVGDTQYF. The CDR3 bases are TGTGCCAGCAGCTTAGCCCAAGCGGCAGCGGGAGTGGGGGATACGCAGTATTTT.

This clone is a singleton in its sample. V usage is TRBV7-9 and J usage is TRBJ1-1, with 7 bases lining up with TRBD1. J lost 1 base, V lost 5 bases, and 4 bases had no gene match. This CDR3 contains 14 residues. Germline CDR1 is SEHNR and CDR2 is FQNEAQ (reference sequence). CDR3 loop: CASSDRVRNTEAFF. CDR3 nucleotides: TGTGCCAGCAGCGACAGGGTGCGGAACACTGAAGCTTTCTTT.

The J gene is TRBJ1-1, the V gene TRBV7-9; D is undetermined. CDR1 and CDR2 (germline): SEHNR, FQNEAQ (reference sequence). The CDR3 contains 12 residues. V was trimmed by 3 bases and J by 9 bases, leaving 11 bases between them. CDR3 loop: CASSFGGVQAFF. The CDR3 region has the DNA TGTGCCAGCAGCTTTGGCGGGGTACAAGCTTTCTTT.

The rearrangement links TRBV19 to TRBJ2-3; D possibly corresponds to TRBD1 (6 bases). Germline V gene sequence: CDR1 LNHDA, CDR2 SQIVND (reference sequence). The CDR3 runs to 14 residues. The V and J ends lost 5 bases and 1 base respectively, with 10 bases between them. The CDR3 spells CASSVNRGTDTQYF. DNA for the CDR3: TGTGCCAGTAGTGTAAACAGGGGCACAGATACGCAGTATTTT.

The genes are TRBV5-6 and TRBJ1-2; the D gene is possibly TRBD1 (6 bases). Germline V gene data show CDR1 as SGHDT and CDR2 as YYEEEE. This CDR3 comprises 15 residues. V was shortened by 4 bases and J by 3 bases, with 16 bases between the two germline ends. The DNA for the CDR3 is TGTGCCAGCAGCCGGGGTGGGGGCAGAGACTATGGCTACACCTTC. Residues: CASSRGGGRDYGYTF.

This clone turned up a few times. The chain has TRBV30 and TRBJ1-1, with D perhaps matching TRBD1 (5 bases). The CDR3 spans 13 residues. Germline lookup yields CDR1 GTSNPN and CDR2 SVGIG (reference sequence). V was cut by 0 bases and J by 1 base, with 6 bases left in between. CDR3 coding DNA: TGTGCCTGGAGTGTACAGGCGAACACTGAAGCTTTCTTT. Protein sequence: CAWSVQANTEAFF.

The chain recombines TRBV27 with TRBJ1-6; 7 nucleotides agree with TRBD1. From germline, CDR1 is MNHEY and CDR2 SMNVEV (reference sequence). Germline trimming cut 2 bases from V and 13 bases from J; bases unmatched to any gene: 17. The CDR3 runs to 17 residues. This chain's CDR3 is CASSLRSDRPPQGPLHF. In DNA, the CDR3 is TGTGCCAGCAGTTTAAGGTCGGACAGGCCCCCGCAAGGCCCCCTCCACTTT.

The rearrangement joins TRBV6-5 to TRBJ2-5; the D gene is possibly TRBD2 (5 bases). This CDR3 is 16 amino acids long. The germline V gene has CDR1 MNHEY and CDR2 SVGAGI. V lost 0 bases and J lost 0, with 11 bases in between. The CDR3: CASSYSISGNQETQYF. CDR3 nucleotides: TGTGCCAGCAGTTACTCGATCTCGGGAAACCAAGAGACCCAGTACTTC.

The J gene is TRBJ2-1, the V gene TRBV9; the D is unclear. Trimming pared 0 bases from V and 3 bases from J, leaving 4 bases between. CDR1 and CDR2 from the germline V gene are SGDLS and YYNGEE. The CDR3 contains 13 residues. The CDR3 DNA reads as TGTGCCAGCAGCGTAGTAGACTACAATGAGCAGTTCTTC. Amino acids: CASSVVDYNEQFF. The variable domain in full, completed from reference TRBV9 and TRBJ2-1, reads DSGVTQTPKHLITATGQRVTLRCSPRSGDLSVYWYQQSLDQGLQFLIQYYNGEERAKGNILERFSAQQFPDLHSELNLSSLELGDSALYFCASSVVDYNEQFFGPGTRLTVL.

V is TRBV6-1 and J is TRBJ2-4; a possible D gene is TRBD2 (6 bases). V was clipped by 10 bases and J by 0 bases, with 13 bases between them. CDR3 size: 14 residues. The germline V gene encodes CDR1 MNHNS and CDR2 SASEGT. The CDR3 loop is CATYPGEAKNIQYF. CDR3 DNA sequence: TGTGCCACCTACCCGGGAGAAGCCAAAAACATTCAGTACTTC.